Presented here are 26 T cell receptor beta chains from one specimen sequenced in a study of naive and memory T cell subsets. Two oligonucleotides, mixed equimolar, formed the beta constant-region primer covering TRBC1 and TRBC2. Nested alpha and beta constant-region primers with the SP2 primer drove four PCR rounds on ligated cDNA. MiXCR was run by TCRdb on the UMI-ligation and nested PCR reads, yielding one entry per CDR3 protein. The data show some 82,000 distinct CDR3 sequences, 8% to 9.5% seen once. Sequenced material: naive CD8+ T cells from blood. All receptors derive from a human donor in good health.

Many counts were recorded for this clonotype. The chain recombines TRBV4-1 with TRBJ2-1; 8 bases match TRBD2. Germline values: CDR1 MGHRA, CDR2 YSYEKL. J was trimmed by 9 bases and V by 1 base; bases with no gene match: 5. The CDR3 consists of 14 residues. CDR3 loop: CASSQGGAGGEQFF. The CDR3 region has the DNA TGCGCCAGCAGCCAAGGGGGTGCGGGGGGTGAGCAGTTCTTC.

This clonotype has ten or more counts. V is TRBV29-1 and J is TRBJ2-1; D gene uncertain. CDR3 size: 12 residues. The germline gives CDR1 SQVTM, CDR2 ANQGSEA. V was shortened by 3 bases and J by 0 bases, with 3 bases between the two germline ends. DNA for the CDR3: TGCAGCGTTGACATCTCCTACAATGAGCAGTTCTTC. Its translation is CSVDISYNEQFF.

This clonotype was picked up many times. V gene TRBV2 combines with J gene TRBJ2-7; no firm D call. Trimming took 3 bases from V and 4 from J, leaving 4 bases between them. The germline CDR1 and CDR2 sequences are SNHLY and FYNNEI. The CDR3 loop spans 11 amino acids. The DNA of the CDR3 is TGTGCCAGCAGTGATAGTTACGAGCAGTACTTC. Translated: CASSDSYEQYF.

This clonotype was seen more than once but under ten times. J is TRBJ2-7 and V is TRBV9; D might be TRBD1 or TRBD2, each matching 5 bases. The CDR3 is 14 amino acids. Germline values: CDR1 SGDLS, CDR2 YYNGEE. V dropped 0 bases and J dropped 5 bases, with 12 bases sitting between them. CDR3 region: CASSVDPGRDEQYF. CDR3 DNA sequence: TGTGCCAGCAGCGTAGACCCAGGGCGGGACGAGCAGTACTTC.

The V gene is TRBV19, the J gene TRBJ2-1, with D possibly matching TRBD2 (5 bases). The V end was cut by 5 bases, the J end by 4 bases, with 12 bases between. The CDR3 extends over 14 amino acids. Germline V CDR1 and CDR2: LNHDA, SQIVND (reference sequence). CDR3 DNA sequence: TGTGCCAGTAGTCTGAGGGCCGAGTACAATGAGCAGTTCTTC. This encodes CASSLRAEYNEQFF.

The sample holds many counts of this clonotype. V gene TRBV29-1 combines with J gene TRBJ2-7; TRBD2 is a possible D gene (6 bases). V lost 2 bases and J lost 6, with 14 bases in between. Germline-derived CDR1 and CDR2 are SQVTM and ANQGSEA. The CDR3 contains 13 residues. The DNA for the CDR3 is TGCAGCGTTGAATTAGGGACTTTCCCCGAGCAGTACTTC. This sequence encodes CSVELGTFPEQYF.

There are a few counts of this clonotype. A read error may explain this, as a much larger clone is one base away. The chain couples TRBV12-3 or TRBV12-4 to TRBJ2-2; no clear D. CDR3 length equals 11 residues. The V end lost 6 bases, the J end lost 4 bases, and 3 bases lay between the germline ends. The CDR3 nucleotides read TGTGCCAGCAGCGGCACCGGGGAGCTGTTTTTT. It codes for CASSGTGELFF.

This clonotype was observed a few times. This chain links TRBV7-9 with TRBJ2-1; no definite D call. Per germline, CDR1 SEHNR and CDR2 FQNEAQ (reference sequence). The CDR3 loop spans 16 amino acids. V lost 5 bases and J lost 0, with 14 bases in between. In DNA, the CDR3 is TGTGCCAGCAGCCCAGGTGTGGGAAGCTCCTACAATGAGCAGTTCTTC. Translated: CASSPGVGSSYNEQFF.

The chain is built from TRBV2 and TRBJ2-7; unclear D gene. Trimming cost V 8 bases and J 3 bases, with 8 bases left between them. CDR1 SNHLY and CDR2 FYNNEI come from the germline V gene. The CDR3 spans 11 residues. CDR3: CASHLYYEQYF. DNA for the CDR3: TGTGCCAGCCACCTGTACTACGAGCAGTACTTC.

The V call is TRBV10-3, the J call TRBJ2-3; 8 bases align to TRBD1. The germline V gene has CDR1 ENHRY and CDR2 SYGVKD. The V segment lost 6 bases and the J segment 1 base; nucleotides outside the gene matches: 6. This CDR3 has 15 amino acids. The CDR3 sequence: CAIRDRGPRTDTQYF. CDR3 nucleotides: TGTGCCATCAGAGACAGGGGTCCCCGCACAGATACGCAGTATTTT.

Ten or more counts support this clonotype. The chain links TRBV27 to TRBJ2-2; 12 bases align to TRBD2. CDR3 length: 16 residues. Germline CDR1 MNHEY, CDR2 SMNVEV (reference sequence). V shed 4 bases and J 7 bases; nucleotides not matched to a gene: 7. The CDR3 DNA reads as TGTGCCAGCAGTTCCTGGACTAGCGGGACGGACGGGGAGCTGTTTTTT. This gives the protein CASSSWTSGTDGELFF.

This clonotype appeared many times. The V call is TRBV7-8, the J call TRBJ1-4; D unclear. V was pared by 5 bases and J by 8 bases, with 15 bases between. This CDR3 comprises 14 residues. Germline V CDR1 and CDR2: SGHVS, FQNEAQ. CDR3 residues: CASSHSWEEEKLFF. CDR3 in DNA: TGTGCCAGCAGCCACTCGTGGGAGGAGGAAAAACTGTTTTTT.

This clonotype has a count of ten or more. The chain is built from TRBV2 and TRBJ1-1, with D perhaps matching TRBD1 (5 bases). Trimming stripped 7 bases from V and 4 bases from J, with 7 bases between. In germline, CDR1 is SNHLY, CDR2 FYNNEI. The CDR3 totals 11 residues. CDR3 sequence: CASMGRTEAFF. The CDR3 region has the DNA TGTGCCAGCATGGGACGCACTGAAGCTTTCTTT. Full variable domain (rest looked up from reference TRBV2 and TRBJ1-1): EPEVTQTPSHQVTQMGQEVILRCVPISNHLYFYWYRQILGQKVEFLVSFYNNEISEKSEIFDDQFSVERPDGSNFTLKIRSTKLEDSAMYFCASMGRTEAFFGQGTRLTVV.

Ten or more counts support this clonotype. This chain uses TRBV10-1 with TRBJ2-3; 12 positions agree with TRBD2. The CDR3 runs 17 residues. The J segment lost 4 bases and the V segment lost 5 bases, leaving 10 bases of the junction unmatched. Germline CDR1 and CDR2: WNHNN and SYGVQD (reference sequence). CDR3 residues: CASSSRLAGDGADTQYF. The DNA for the CDR3 is TGCGCCAGCAGTTCTCGACTAGCGGGAGATGGTGCAGATACGCAGTATTTT.

V is TRBV4-1 and J is TRBJ2-5, with TRBD2 matching 14 bases. Germline V lookup: CDR1 MGHRA, CDR2 YSYEKL. The V segment lost 0 bases and the J segment 5 bases; nucleotides outside the gene matches: 11. This CDR3 is 19 amino acids long. In nucleotides, the CDR3 is TGCGCCAGCAGCCAAGATATCGATAGACTAGCGGGAGGGAGGGAGACCCAGTACTTC. This gives the protein CASSQDIDRLAGGRETQYF.

This clonotype was counted ten times or more. CDR3 in DNA: TGTGCCAGCAGCCCGGGACAGTACAATGAGCAGTTCTTC. Protein product: CASSPGQYNEQFF. The chain links TRBV14 to TRBJ2-1; TRBD1 matches 7 bases. Germline V gives CDR1 SGHDN, CDR2 FVKESK. Trimming took 4 bases from V and 4 from J; bases not matched to a gene: 1. The CDR3 sequence is 13 residues long.

This clonotype has a handful of counts. This chain joins TRBV20-1 and TRBJ2-1; the match to TRBD2 covers 10 bases. V gave up 0 bases and J gave up 7 bases; unmatched junction bases: 9. Per germline, CDR1 DFQATT and CDR2 SNEGSKA (reference sequence). The CDR3 runs 16 residues. For the CDR3, the DNA is TGCAGTGCTAGAGAAGTAGCGGGAGGTAGTAGGAATGAGCAGTTCTTC. It yields the protein CSAREVAGGSRNEQFF.

This clonotype was counted only a few times. The chain uses TRBV20-1 and TRBJ2-7; 8 bases match TRBD2. V was clipped by 5 bases and J by 3 bases; unmatched bases: 6. The CDR3 is 13 residues long. The germline gives CDR1 DFQATT, CDR2 SNEGSKA (reference sequence). CDR3 sequence: CSADQLADYEQYF. The CDR3 coding sequence is TGCAGTGCTGATCAACTAGCGGACTACGAGCAGTACTTC.

This clonotype was seen repeatedly, ten times or more. The chain carries TRBV4-2 and TRBJ2-7; D gene ambiguous. V was shortened by 1 base and J by 2 bases, with 9 bases between the two germline ends. CDR3 size: 14 residues. CDR1 is LGHNA, CDR2 YNFKEQ, per germline. The chain's CDR3 is CASSQALQTYEQYF. The CDR3 bases are TGTGCCAGCAGCCAAGCGTTGCAAACCTACGAGCAGTACTTC.

Many counts were recorded for this clonotype. This chain connects TRBV6-1 to TRBJ1-1; TRBD1 matches 7 bases. The V segment lost 2 bases and the J segment 5 bases; nucleotides outside the gene matches: 11. Germline CDR1 is MNHNS and CDR2 is SASEGT. CDR3 length: 16 residues. Here the CDR3 DNA reads TGTGCCAGCAGTGAACAACAGCAGGGGGGTCTGACTGAAGCTTTCTTT. The encoded protein is CASSEQQQGGLTEAFF.

The chain recombines TRBV6-1 with TRBJ2-1; 8 bases map to TRBD1. The CDR3 runs 16 residues. CDR1 MNHNS and CDR2 SASEGT come from the germline V gene. Trimming at V came to 3 bases and at J to 3 bases, leaving 7 bases not matched to a gene. CDR3 amino acids: CASSDYGTGSYNEQFF. CDR3 in DNA: TGTGCCAGCAGTGACTACGGGACAGGTAGCTACAATGAGCAGTTCTTC.

This clonotype occurred many times. The chain links TRBV20-1 to TRBJ2-1; the match to TRBD1 covers 8 bases. Losses at the gene ends were 1 base for V and 5 bases for J; bases not matched to a gene: 7. CDR3 length: 15 residues. Germline loops: CDR1 DFQATT, CDR2 SNEGSKA (reference sequence). The CDR3 sequence is CSARAQGASHNEQFF. The CDR3 nucleotides are TGCAGTGCTAGAGCCCAGGGGGCATCCCACAATGAGCAGTTCTTC.

This clonotype appeared a few times. The V gene is TRBV6-6, the J gene TRBJ1-1, with 7 bases matching TRBD1. CDR1 and CDR2 (germline): MNHNY, SVGAGI (reference sequence). V shed 6 bases and J 5 bases; nucleotides not matched to a gene: 3. This CDR3 comprises 12 residues. CDR3 sequence (DNA): TGTGCCAGCAGCCAGACAGGGACTGAAGCTTTCTTT. Residues: CASSQTGTEAFF.

The chain employs TRBV6-1 and TRBJ2-1, with D possibly being TRBD1 or TRBD2 (5 bases each). Germline V lookup: CDR1 MNHNS, CDR2 SASEGT. Trimming pared 3 bases from V and 0 bases from J, leaving 12 bases between. This CDR3 contains 16 residues. CDR3 nucleotide sequence: TGTGCCAGCAGTGATTGGGGGTCCAGCTCCTACAATGAGCAGTTCTTC. It encodes CASSDWGSSSYNEQFF.

To note about this clonotype: This may stem from a read error, because a much larger clone lies one nucleotide away. The chain is built from TRBV7-9 and TRBJ2-1, with 10 bases aligning to TRBD2. There are 17 residues in the CDR3. The germline gives CDR1 SEHNR, CDR2 FQNEAQ (reference sequence). V trimming: 7 bases; J trimming: 14 bases; junction bases outside the gene matches: 23. The chain's CDR3 is CASTLGAGGTSESGEFF. The CDR3 bases are TGTGCCAGCACCCTGGGGGCCGGGGGGACTAGCGAGTCTGGGGAGTTCTTC.

This clonotype has a handful of counts. The V gene is TRBV7-9, the J gene TRBJ2-1; 12 positions match TRBD2. The CDR3 contains 16 residues. Unmatched junction bases numbered 7, after V lost 4 bases and J lost 6 bases. Per the germline V gene, CDR1 is SEHNR and CDR2 is FQNEAQ (reference sequence). CDR3 bases: TGTGCCAGCAGCTCCAGACTAGCGGGAGTTGGCAATGAGCAGTTCTTC. It codes for CASSSRLAGVGNEQFF.